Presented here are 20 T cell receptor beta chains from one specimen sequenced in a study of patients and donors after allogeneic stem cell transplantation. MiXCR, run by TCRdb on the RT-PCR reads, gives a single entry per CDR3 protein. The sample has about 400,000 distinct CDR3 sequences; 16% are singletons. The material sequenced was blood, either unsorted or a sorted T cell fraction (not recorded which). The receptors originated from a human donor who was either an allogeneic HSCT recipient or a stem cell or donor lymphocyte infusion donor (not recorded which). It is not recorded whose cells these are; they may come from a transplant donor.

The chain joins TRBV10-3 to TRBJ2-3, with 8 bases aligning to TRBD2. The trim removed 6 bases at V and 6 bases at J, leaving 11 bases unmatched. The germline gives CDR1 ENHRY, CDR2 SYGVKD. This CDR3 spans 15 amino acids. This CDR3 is CAISAQREYRDTQYF. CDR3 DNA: TGTGCCATCAGCGCTCAGCGGGAGTATCGGGATACGCAGTATTTT.

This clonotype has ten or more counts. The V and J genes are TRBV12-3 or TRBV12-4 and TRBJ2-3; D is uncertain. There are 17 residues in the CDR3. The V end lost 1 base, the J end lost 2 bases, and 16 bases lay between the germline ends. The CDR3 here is CASSLGDNRLLTDTQYF. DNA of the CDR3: TGTGCCAGCAGTTTAGGCGACAACAGACTCCTCACAGATACGCAGTATTTT.

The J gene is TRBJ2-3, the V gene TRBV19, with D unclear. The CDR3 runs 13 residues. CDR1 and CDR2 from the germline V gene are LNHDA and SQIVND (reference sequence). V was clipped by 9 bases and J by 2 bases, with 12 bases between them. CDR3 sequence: CASSTDPTDTQYF. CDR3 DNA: TGTGCCAGCTCGACTGACCCCACAGATACGCAGTATTTT.

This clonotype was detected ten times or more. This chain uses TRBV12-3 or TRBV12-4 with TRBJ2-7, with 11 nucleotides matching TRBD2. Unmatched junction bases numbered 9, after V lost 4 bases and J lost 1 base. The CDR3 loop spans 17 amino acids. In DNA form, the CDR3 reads TGTGCCAGCAGTTCAGACCCTCTAGCGGGGGGTTCCTACGAGCAGTACTTC. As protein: CASSSDPLAGGSYEQYF.

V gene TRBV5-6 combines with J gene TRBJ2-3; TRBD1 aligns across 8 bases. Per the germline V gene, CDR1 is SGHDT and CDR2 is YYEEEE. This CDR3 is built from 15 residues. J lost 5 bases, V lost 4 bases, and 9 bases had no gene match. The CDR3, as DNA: TGTGCCAGCAGCCGACCGGGCAGGGGGCGAGATACGCAGTATTTT. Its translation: CASSRPGRGRDTQYF.

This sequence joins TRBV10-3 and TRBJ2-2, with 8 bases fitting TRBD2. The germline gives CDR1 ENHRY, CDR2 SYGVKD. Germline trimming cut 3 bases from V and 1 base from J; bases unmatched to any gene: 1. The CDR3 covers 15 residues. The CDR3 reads CAISERGGNTGELFF. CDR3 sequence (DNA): TGTGCCATCAGTGAACGGGGGGGGAACACCGGGGAGCTGTTTTTT.

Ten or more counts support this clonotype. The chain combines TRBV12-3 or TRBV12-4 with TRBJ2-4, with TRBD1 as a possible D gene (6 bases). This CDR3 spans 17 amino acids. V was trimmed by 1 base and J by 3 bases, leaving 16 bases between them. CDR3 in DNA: TGTGCCAGCAGTTTAGTAACACAGGGTTTTAACAAAAACATTCAGTACTTC. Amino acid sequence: CASSLVTQGFNKNIQYF.

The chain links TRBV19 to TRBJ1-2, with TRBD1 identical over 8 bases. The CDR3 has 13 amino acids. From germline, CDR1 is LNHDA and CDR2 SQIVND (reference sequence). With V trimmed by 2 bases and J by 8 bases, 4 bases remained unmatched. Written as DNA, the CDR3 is TGTGCCAGTAGTATATGGACAGGGCAAGGCTACACCTTC. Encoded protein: CASSIWTGQGYTF.

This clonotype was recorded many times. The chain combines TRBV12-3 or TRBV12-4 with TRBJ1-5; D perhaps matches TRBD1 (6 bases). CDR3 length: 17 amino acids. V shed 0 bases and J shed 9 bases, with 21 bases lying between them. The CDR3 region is CASSLADSHPLLWPQHF. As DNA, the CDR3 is TGTGCCAGCAGTTTAGCGGACAGCCACCCGCTCCTTTGGCCCCAGCATTTT.

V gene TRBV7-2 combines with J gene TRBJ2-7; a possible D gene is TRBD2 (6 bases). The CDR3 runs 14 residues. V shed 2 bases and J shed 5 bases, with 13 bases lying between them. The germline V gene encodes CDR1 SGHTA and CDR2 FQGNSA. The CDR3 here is CASSLHWGVDEQYF. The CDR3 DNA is TGTGCCAGCAGCTTACATTGGGGGGTGGACGAGCAGTACTTC.

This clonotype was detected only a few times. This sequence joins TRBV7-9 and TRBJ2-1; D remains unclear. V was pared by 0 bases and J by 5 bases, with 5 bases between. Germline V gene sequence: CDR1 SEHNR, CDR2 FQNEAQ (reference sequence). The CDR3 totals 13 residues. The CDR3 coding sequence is TGTGCCAGCAGCTTAGCGCTCAACAATGAGCAGTTCTTC. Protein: CASSLALNNEQFF.

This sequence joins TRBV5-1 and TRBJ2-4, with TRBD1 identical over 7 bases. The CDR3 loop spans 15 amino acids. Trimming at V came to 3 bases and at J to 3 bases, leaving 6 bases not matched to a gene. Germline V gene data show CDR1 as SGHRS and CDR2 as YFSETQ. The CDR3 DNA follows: TGCGCCAGCAGCTCCGGACAGGTTCGCAAAAACATTCAGTACTTC. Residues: CASSSGQVRKNIQYF.

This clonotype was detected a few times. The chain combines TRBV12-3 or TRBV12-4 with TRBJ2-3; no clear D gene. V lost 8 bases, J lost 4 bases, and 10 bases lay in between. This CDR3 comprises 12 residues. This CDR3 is CASGRISDTQYF. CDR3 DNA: TGTGCCAGCGGACGGATTTCAGATACGCAGTATTTT.

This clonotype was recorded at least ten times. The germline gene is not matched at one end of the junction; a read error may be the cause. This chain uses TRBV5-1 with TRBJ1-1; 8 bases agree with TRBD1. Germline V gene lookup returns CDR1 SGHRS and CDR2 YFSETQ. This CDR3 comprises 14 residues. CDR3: CASSLQGGNTEAFF. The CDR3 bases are TGTGCCAGCAGCCTACAGGGGGGGAACACTGAAGCTTTCTTT.

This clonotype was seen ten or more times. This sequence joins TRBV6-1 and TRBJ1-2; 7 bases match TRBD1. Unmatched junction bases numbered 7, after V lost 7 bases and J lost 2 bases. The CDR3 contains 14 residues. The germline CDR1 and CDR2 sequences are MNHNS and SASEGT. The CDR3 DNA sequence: TGTGCCAGCATCACTGGGACAGCCAACTATGGCTACACCTTC. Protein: CASITGTANYGYTF.

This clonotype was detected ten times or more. CDR3 sequence: CASAMGGGRATDTQYF. The CDR3 DNA reads as TGTGCCAGCGCAATGGGCGGCGGGAGGGCCACAGATACGCAGTATTTT. The chain has TRBV12-3 or TRBV12-4 and TRBJ2-3; 9 nucleotides align to TRBD2. The J segment lost 2 bases and the V segment lost 8 bases, leaving 11 bases of the junction unmatched. CDR3 length: 16 residues.

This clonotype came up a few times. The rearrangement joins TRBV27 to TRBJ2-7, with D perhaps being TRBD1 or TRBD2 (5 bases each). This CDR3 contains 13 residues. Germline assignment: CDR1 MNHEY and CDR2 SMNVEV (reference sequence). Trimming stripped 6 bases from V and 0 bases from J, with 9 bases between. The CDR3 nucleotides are TGTGCCAGCAGGGGGCTAGCCTCCTACGAGCAGTACTTC. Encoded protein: CASRGLASYEQYF.

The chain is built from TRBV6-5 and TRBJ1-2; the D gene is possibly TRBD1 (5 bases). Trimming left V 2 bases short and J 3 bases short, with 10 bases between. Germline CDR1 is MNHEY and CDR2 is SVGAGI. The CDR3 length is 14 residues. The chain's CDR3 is CASSYAGGDYGYTF. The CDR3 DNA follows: TGTGCCAGCAGTTACGCCGGGGGGGACTATGGCTACACCTTC.

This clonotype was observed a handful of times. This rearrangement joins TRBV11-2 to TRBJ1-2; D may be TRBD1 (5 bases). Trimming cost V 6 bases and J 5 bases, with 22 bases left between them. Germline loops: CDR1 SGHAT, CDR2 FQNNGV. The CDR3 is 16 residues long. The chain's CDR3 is CASSKLHRDGLYGYTF. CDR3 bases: TGTGCCAGCAGTAAACTGCACCGGGACGGCCTATATGGCTACACCTTC.

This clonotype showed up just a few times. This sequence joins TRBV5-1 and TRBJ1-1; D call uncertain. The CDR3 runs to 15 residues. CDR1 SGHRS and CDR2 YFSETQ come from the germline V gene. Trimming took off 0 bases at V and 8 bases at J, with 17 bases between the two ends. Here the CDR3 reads CASSLDLSVRGEAFF. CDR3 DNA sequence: TGCGCCAGCAGCTTGGATCTTAGTGTTCGGGGAGAAGCTTTCTTT.